This T cell receptor beta chain was documented in a study of OX40 agonist ivuxolimab in advanced cancers. At the level of the study: Partial responses occurred in three patients (one hepatocellular carcinoma, two cutaneous melanoma).

Profiling relied on immunoSEQ multiplex PCR, and the TCRdb table lists in-frame clones only, not all of them. The sample consists of 50,000 to 70,000 clones, 75% to 90% of them appearing once. Study results and limitations: Relative to CD4+ cells, CD8+ T cells on average had more expanded clones. Among expanded peripheral T cells, antigen specificity went undetermined.

The CDR3 has 12 amino acids. Per germline, CDR1 SQVTM and CDR2 ANQGSEA. As concerns this clone: The antigen remains unidentified.

The source was CD4+ or CD8+ T cells sorted from blood, collected in a trial of the OX40 agonist ivuxolimab. The chain has TRBV29-1 and TRBJ2-3; D unresolved. The sequence derives from an adult with an advanced solid tumor such as melanoma, head and neck, liver or kidney cancer. The CDR3 protein is CSIDLSTDTQYF. CDR3 nucleotide sequence: TGCTCCATTGACTTAAGCACAGATACGCAGTATTTT.